This T cell receptor beta chain was recovered during a study of beta chain features in type 1 diabetes. V dropped 1 base and J dropped 5 bases, with 8 bases sitting between them. CDR1 and CDR2 from the germline V gene are MNHNS and SASEGT. The CDR3 totals 13 residues. For this clone: What it binds is unknown.

Study-level findings and limits: VDJ junctions sequenced from type 1 diabetes patients showed fewer insertions and more deletions. Researchers reported that naive, central memory and Treg TCRB repertoires appeared more similar in patients than in healthy donors. Still unanswered here is whether HLA type influences TCRB rearrangement. Type 1 diabetes patients had TCRB CDR3s that were shorter (moderately but significantly so) in all four CD4+ subsets.

Since all of the isolated RNA was reverse transcribed, expressed TCRB transcripts were what got sequenced. Repertoires were generated with immunoSEQ multiplex PCR, while TCRdb's copy carries only in-frame clones and drops some. The sample records 300,000 to 400,000 clones, roughly 9.8% being singletons. This TCR was recovered from a man younger than 45 with type 1 diabetes. The chain carries TRBV6-1 and TRBJ2-5, with a tentative D call TRBD1 (5 bases). The sample was central memory CD4+ T cells from blood. In DNA, the CDR3 is TGTGCCAGCAGTGAAGGACAGAGGGAGACCCAGTACTTC. Residues: CASSEGQRETQYF.